A single sample gave rise to the 27 T cell receptor beta chains below, sequenced in a study of T cells in localized non-small cell lung cancer. Measured with immunoSEQ multiplex PCR; TCRdb has only the in-frame clones, and not every one. Altogether fewer than 30,000 clones are present, 80% to 90% being singletons, with the ten largest covering more than 12%. The sequences come from peripheral blood, collected before any cancer treatment. These receptors all come from a female donor of 60 years or more with stage II squamous cell lung carcinoma.

On this clone: One end of the junction fails to match germline, which may point to a read error. The chain joins TRBV20-1 to TRBJ2-7; perhaps TRBD2 as D (6 bases). CDR1 is DFQATT, CDR2 SNEGSKA, per germline (reference sequence). The CDR3 is 10 amino acids. CDR3 in DNA: TGCAGTGCTAGTGTGTCTAGCGCTGTCTTT. This sequence encodes CSASVSSAVF.

This rearrangement joins TRBV30 to TRBJ1-4; no clear D. Trimming shortened V by 0 bases and J by 5 bases, and 10 bases separated the two germline ends. Germline CDR1 and CDR2: GTSNPN and SVGIG (reference sequence). The CDR3 is 14 residues long. CDR3 protein: CAWSVLQFNEKLFF. DNA for the CDR3: TGTGCCTGGAGTGTTCTCCAGTTCAATGAAAAACTGTTTTTT.

This clone was observed a handful of times. The chain uses TRBV6-1 and TRBJ2-2, with 9 bases identical to TRBD1. The CDR3 runs 16 residues. Germline assignment: CDR1 MNHNS and CDR2 SASEGT. Unmatched junction bases numbered 9, after V lost 3 bases and J lost 7 bases. The CDR3 nucleotides read TGTGCCAGCAGTGATAGGGGACAGGGAAGGCTCGGGGAGCTGTTTTTT. Encoded protein: CASSDRGQGRLGELFF.

This chain connects TRBV5-1 to TRBJ2-1; TRBD1 matches 10 bases. This CDR3 is 16 amino acids long. J lost 5 bases, V lost 5 bases, and 10 bases had no gene match. CDR1 SGHRS and CDR2 YFSETQ come from the germline V gene. The CDR3 bases are TGCGCCAGCAGGGGGACCCCGGGACAGGGGCACAATGAGCAGTTCTTC. This codes for CASRGTPGQGHNEQFF.

J is TRBJ2-7 and V is TRBV2; weak D call: TRBD1 (5 bases). CDR3 length: 13 residues. V lost 4 bases and J lost 4, with 11 bases in between. Germline V lookup: CDR1 SNHLY, CDR2 FYNNEI. CDR3 residues: CASSGAGQYEQYF. The CDR3, as DNA: TGTGCCAGCAGTGGGGCAGGGCAGTACGAGCAGTACTTC.

J is TRBJ2-3 and V is TRBV7-2, with D perhaps given as TRBD1 or TRBD2 (6 bases each). CDR1 SGHTA and CDR2 FQGNSA come from the germline V gene. V lost 5 bases to trimming and J lost 2 bases, with 11 bases between them. The CDR3 runs 14 residues. The CDR3 coding sequence is TGTGCCAGCAGCCGGGGGCTAGCCACAGATACGCAGTATTTT. It encodes CASSRGLATDTQYF.

V usage is TRBV5-4 and J usage is TRBJ2-3; 11 bases fit TRBD2. Trimming cost V 4 bases and J 4 bases; bases outside gene matches: 11. Germline V lookup: CDR1 SGHNT, CDR2 YYREEE (reference sequence). The CDR3 totals 17 residues. CDR3 sequence reads: CASSPVLAGGPADTQYF. In DNA, the CDR3 is TGTGCCAGCAGCCCCGTTCTAGCGGGGGGCCCGGCAGATACGCAGTATTTT.

The chain joins TRBV4-3 to TRBJ1-1; unclear D gene. The CDR3 has 13 amino acids. CDR1 and CDR2 from the germline V gene are LGHNA and YSLEER. V gave up 4 bases and J gave up 7 bases, with 13 bases separating them. CDR3 in amino acids: CASSPERGSEAFF. The CDR3 DNA is TGCGCCAGCAGCCCCGAACGAGGTAGTGAAGCTTTCTTT.

V usage is TRBV7-9 and J usage is TRBJ1-4; 9 nucleotides match TRBD1. V lost 5 bases and J lost 6; bases outside the gene matches: 4. The germline V gene encodes CDR1 SEHNR and CDR2 FQNEAQ (reference sequence). The length of the CDR3 is 14 residues. In DNA form, the CDR3 reads TGTGCCAGCAGCCGGGACAGGGTTGATGAAAAACTGTTTTTT. Residues: CASSRDRVDEKLFF. Combining the CDR3 with reference TRBV7-9 and TRBJ1-4 gives the whole variable domain DTGVSQNPRHKITKRGQNVTFRCDPISEHNRLYWYRQTLGQGPEFLTYFQNEAQLEKSRLLSDRFSAERPKGSFSTLEIQRTEQGDSAMYLCASSRDRVDEKLFFGSGTQLSVL.

V gene TRBV28 combines with J gene TRBJ2-3; TRBD2 agrees at 12 bases. Germline CDR1 reads MDHEN; CDR2 reads SYDVKM. The V segment lost 5 bases and the J segment 4 bases; nucleotides outside the gene matches: 10. This CDR3 spans 17 amino acids. The DNA for the CDR3 is TGTGCCAGCAGTCTCACCCGGGGACTAGCGGGTGCAGATACGCAGTATTTT. Translating gives CASSLTRGLAGADTQYF.

The rearrangement uses TRBV16 and TRBJ1-5; TRBD1 agrees at 7 bases. This CDR3 has 16 residues. V trimming: 4 bases; J trimming: 6 bases; junction bases outside the gene matches: 12. Germline CDR1 reads KGHSY; CDR2 reads FQNENV. The CDR3 loop reads CASSRRGGGGGQPQHF. CDR3 DNA sequence: TGTGCCAGCAGCCGGCGGGGTGGAGGGGGCGGTCAGCCCCAGCATTTT.

The V call is TRBV7-2, the J call TRBJ2-1, with 10 positions matching TRBD2. The CDR3 runs to 17 residues. The J segment lost 7 bases and the V segment lost 2 bases, leaving 11 bases of the junction unmatched. The germline gives CDR1 SGHTA, CDR2 FQGNSA. CDR3 in amino acids: CASSLYSGTSDGNEQFF. CDR3 DNA sequence: TGTGCCAGCAGCTTATACTCCGGGACTAGCGATGGGAATGAGCAGTTCTTC.

V and J are TRBV7-2 and TRBJ2-5; 11 bases agree with TRBD2. The length of the CDR3 is 15 residues. J was trimmed by 1 base and V by 6 bases; bases with no gene match: 4. Germline CDR1 and CDR2: SGHTA and FQGNSA. CDR3 nucleotide sequence: TGTGCCAGCAGTCTAGCGGGGGGTTTCCAAGAGACCCAGTACTTC. Translating gives CASSLAGGFQETQYF.

The CDR3 reads CASSCRRGLLSYEQYF. CDR3 bases: TGTGCCAGCAGTTGTAGAAGGGGCCTCCTCTCCTACGAGCAGTACTTC. This chain joins TRBV21-1 and TRBJ2-5; the table gives TRBD1 as D, unverified against the DNA. The closer fit of TRBJ2-7 to the DNA end suggests the J call may be wrong. TRBV21-1 is labeled a pseudogene. The CDR3 has 16 amino acids.

The V gene is TRBV27, the J gene TRBJ1-6; no clear D. The CDR3 covers 14 residues. V was clipped by 4 bases and J by 0 bases, with 4 bases between them. Looked up from germline, CDR1 is MNHEY and CDR2 is SMNVEV (reference sequence). The DNA of the CDR3 is TGTGCCAGCAGTTACAGCTCCTATAATTCACCCCTCCACTTT. This gives the protein CASSYSSYNSPLHF.

The chain links TRBV6-5 to TRBJ1-3; 8 bases agree with TRBD1. Losses at the gene ends were 5 bases for V and 0 bases for J; bases not matched to a gene: 3. The CDR3 totals 15 residues. Germline V lookup: CDR1 MNHEY, CDR2 SVGAGI. CDR3 sequence: CASSLQGDSGNTIYF. CDR3 sequence (DNA): TGTGCCAGCAGTCTACAGGGGGACTCTGGAAACACCATATATTTT.

The V call is TRBV2, the J call TRBJ2-2; 8 bases line up with TRBD2. With 7 bases clipped from V and 6 bases from J, the junction kept 10 bases outside the gene matches. CDR1 SNHLY and CDR2 FYNNEI come from the germline V gene. CDR3 size: 15 residues. For the CDR3, the DNA is TGTGCCAGCACTGCTACGGGGGGGCTGCCCGGGGAGCTGTTTTTT. Amino acid sequence: CASTATGGLPGELFF.

The chain carries TRBV19 and TRBJ2-3; 11 positions match TRBD2. V lost 6 bases and J lost 3; bases outside the gene matches: 2. This CDR3 has 14 residues. The V gene's germline CDR1 is LNHDA and CDR2 SQIVND (reference sequence). In DNA, the CDR3 is TGTGCCAGTAGACTAGCGGGAGTGACAGATACGCAGTATTTT. Residues: CASRLAGVTDTQYF.

The chain employs TRBV7-3 and TRBJ1-3; D may be TRBD1 (6 bases). The CDR3 has 16 amino acids. V was clipped by 1 base and J by 1 base, with 11 bases between them. CDR1 and CDR2 from the germline V gene are SGHTA and FQGTGA. The CDR3 is CASSLNPGESGNTIYF. Here the CDR3 DNA reads TGTGCCAGCAGCTTAAACCCAGGGGAGTCTGGAAACACCATATATTTT.

The chain joins TRBV5-1 to TRBJ2-3; D remains unclear. The V gene's germline CDR1 is SGHRS and CDR2 YFSETQ. This CDR3 has 13 amino acids. Deletions cut 0 bases from V and 0 bases from J, with 2 bases between. The CDR3 is CASSLDSTDTQYF. The CDR3 DNA follows: TGCGCCAGCAGCTTGGACAGCACAGATACGCAGTATTTT.

This clone appeared a few times. CDR3 sequence: CASSPWDQGAGANVLTF. The CDR3 DNA is TGTGCCAGCAGTCCGTGGGACCAAGGGGCTGGGGCCAACGTCCTGACTTTC. The chain uses TRBV28 and TRBJ2-6; D tentatively reads TRBD1 or TRBD2 (5 bases each). This CDR3 has 17 amino acids. The V and J ends lost 5 bases and 2 bases respectively, with 16 bases between them. Germline assignment: CDR1 MDHEN and CDR2 SYDVKM. The full variable domain, completed using reference TRBV28 and TRBJ2-6, is DVKVTQSSRYLVKRTGEKVFLECVQDMDHENMFWYRQDPGLGLRLIYFSYDVKMKEKGDIPEGYSVSREKKERFSLILESASTNQTSMYLCASSPWDQGAGANVLTFGAGSRLTVL.

J is TRBJ1-2 and V is TRBV27, with a tentative D call TRBD1 (5 bases). The germline V gene has CDR1 MNHEY and CDR2 SMNVEV (reference sequence). The CDR3 spans 16 residues. V lost 6 bases, J lost 2 bases, and 19 bases lay in between. CDR3 nucleotides: TGTGCCAGCAGGCGCGACAGCTCCGGAGGGAACTATGGCTACACCTTC. This translates into CASRRDSSGGNYGYTF.

J is TRBJ2-5 and V is TRBV29-1; possibly TRBD1 for D (5 bases). From germline, CDR1 is SQVTM and CDR2 ANQGSEA. V lost 6 bases and J lost 0, with 11 bases in between. The CDR3 contains 13 residues. CDR3 amino acids: CSVSQGYQETQYF. The CDR3 DNA reads as TGCAGCGTCTCCCAGGGCTACCAAGAGACCCAGTACTTC.

V gene TRBV19 combines with J gene TRBJ1-2; D perhaps matches TRBD1 (5 bases). CDR3 length equals 13 residues. Germline-derived CDR1 and CDR2 are LNHDA and SQIVND (reference sequence). V shed 7 bases and J shed 7 bases, with 16 bases lying between them. Here the CDR3 reads CASMAGTAVGYTF. In DNA form, the CDR3 reads TGTGCCAGTATGGCCGGGACTGCTGTTGGCTACACCTTC.

The V call is TRBV5-1, the J call TRBJ2-5; TRBD1 might be the D (6 bases). In germline, CDR1 is SGHRS, CDR2 YFSETQ. The CDR3 covers 13 residues. V gave up 5 bases and J gave up 0 bases, with 8 bases separating them. CDR3 DNA sequence: TGCGCCAGCAGGGACAGCCACCAAGAGACCCAGTACTTC. Translated, it gives CASRDSHQETQYF.

The chain recombines TRBV5-1 with TRBJ1-4, with 9 bases that match TRBD1. This CDR3 comprises 14 residues. The germline CDR1 and CDR2 sequences are SGHRS and YFSETQ. With V trimmed by 4 bases and J by 7 bases, 5 bases remained unmatched. CDR3 amino acids: CASSPGTGFEKLFF. CDR3 in DNA: TGCGCCAGCAGCCCGGGGACAGGGTTTGAAAAACTGTTTTTT.

DNA of the CDR3: TGTGCCTGGAGTGAGTTAAAAGGGACTGAAGCTTTCTTT. Amino acids: CAWSELKGTEAFF. V usage is TRBV30 and J usage is TRBJ1-1; D not resolved. V was cut by 1 base and J by 5 bases, with 11 bases left in between. CDR1 GTSNPN and CDR2 SVGIG come from the germline V gene (reference sequence). The CDR3 totals 13 residues. The complete variable domain, with remaining parts taken from reference TRBV30 and TRBJ1-1, reads SQTIHQWPATLVQPVGSPLSLECTVEGTSNPNLYWYRQAAGRGLQLLFYSVGIGQISSEVPQNLSASRPQDRQFILSSKKLLLSDSGFYLCAWSELKGTEAFFGQGTRLTVV.